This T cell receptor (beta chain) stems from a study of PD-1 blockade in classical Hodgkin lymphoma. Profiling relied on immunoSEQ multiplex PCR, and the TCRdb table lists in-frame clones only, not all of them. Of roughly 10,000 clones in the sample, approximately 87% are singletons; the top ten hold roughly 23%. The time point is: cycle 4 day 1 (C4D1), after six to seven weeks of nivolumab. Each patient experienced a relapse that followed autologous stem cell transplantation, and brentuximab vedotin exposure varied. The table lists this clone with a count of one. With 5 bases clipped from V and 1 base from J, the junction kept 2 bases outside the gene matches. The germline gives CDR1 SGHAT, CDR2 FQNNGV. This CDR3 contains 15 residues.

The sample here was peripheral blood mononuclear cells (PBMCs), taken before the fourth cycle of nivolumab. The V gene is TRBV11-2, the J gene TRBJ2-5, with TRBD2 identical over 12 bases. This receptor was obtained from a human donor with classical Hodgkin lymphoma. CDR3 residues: CASSQTSGGQETQYF. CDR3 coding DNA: TGTGCCAGCAGCCAGACTAGCGGGGGCCAAGAGACCCAGTACTTC.